This TCR beta chain was sequenced during a study of cytomegalovirus exposure and HLA in healthy donors. Study conclusions and caveats: The presence/absence work took it that sequencing depth was about the same across donors.

V lost 5 bases and J lost 5; bases outside the gene matches: 5. The CDR3 has 15 residues. Germline CDR1 and CDR2: SGHRS and YFSETQ. The primer mix had 60 Vbeta and 13 Jbeta primers. Measured with immunoSEQ multiplex PCR; TCRdb has only the in-frame clones, and not every one. The table includes some 56,000 clones, approximately 82% detected once. Healthy bone marrow donors made up the donors. Donors sampled were nominally healthy, though unrecorded immune exposures were likely. Comments on this clone: What it binds is unknown.

Sequenced sample: PBMCs. The source is a man between 45 and 60 years old in good health and CMV-seronegative. V and J are TRBV5-1 and TRBJ1-6; TRBD1 matches 9 bases. The CDR3 is CASRMGTGHNSPLHF. As DNA, the CDR3 is TGCGCCAGCAGGATGGGGACAGGGCATAATTCACCCCTCCACTTT. Looking up the rest from reference TRBV5-1 and TRBJ1-6 gives the full variable domain: KAGVTQTPRYLIKTRGQQVTLSCSPISGHRSVSWYQQTPGQGLQFLFEYFSETQRNKGNFPGRFSGRQFSNSRSEMNVSTLELGDSALYLCASRMGTGHNSPLHFGNGTRLTVT.